The rows below give T cell receptor beta chains drawn from one sample of a study of cytomegalovirus exposure and HLA in healthy donors. Produced via immunoSEQ multiplex PCR; TCRdb's table is partial and in-frame only. This sample has fewer than 200,000 clones, with 87% found just once. The sequenced sample was PBMCs. The receptors here all came from a boy between 2 and 10 years old in good health and CMV-seronegative. Both conserved end residues are part of each CDR3. Each record gives: J gene, D gene, V gene, clone size, CDR3 DNA, CDR3 protein. D genes are given only for firm matches. Rows give clone size only sometimes, using once, few, many, or a class for an expanded clone.

J gene: TRBJ1-4
D gene: TRBD1
V gene: TRBV5-1
clone size: NA
CDR3 DNA: TGCGCCAGCAGCTTACAGGGGGCGCCGGATGAAAAACTGTTTTTT
CDR3 protein: CASSLQGAPDEKLFF

J gene: TRBJ2-7
D gene: TRBD1
V gene: TRBV7-9
clone size: once
CDR3 DNA: TGTTCCAGCAGCCCCTGGACAGGTAACGACGAGCAGTACTTC
CDR3 protein: CSSSPWTGNDEQYF

J gene: TRBJ1-5
D gene: NA
V gene: TRBV27
clone size: NA
CDR3 DNA: TGTGCCAGCAGTTTTACAGTAGATAGCAATCAGCCCCAGCATTTT
CDR3 protein: CASSFTVDSNQPQHF

J gene: TRBJ1-4
D gene: TRBD1
V gene: TRBV6-1
clone size: NA
CDR3 DNA: TGTGCCAGCAGCGGAGGACAGGGGTATGAAAAACTGTTTTTT
CDR3 protein: CASSGGQGYEKLFF

J gene: TRBJ2-3
D gene: NA
V gene: TRBV28
clone size: NA
CDR3 DNA: TGTGCCAGCAGTTTTCGCGCGAATCTCCCCACAGATACGCAGTATTTT
CDR3 protein: CASSFRANLPTDTQYF

J gene: TRBJ2-3
D gene: TRBD2
V gene: TRBV18
clone size: NA
CDR3 DNA: TGTGCCAGCCGCGGTAGCGGGGAGACAGATACGCAGTATTTT
CDR3 protein: CASRGSGETDTQYF

J gene: TRBJ2-2
D gene: TRBD1
V gene: TRBV5-4
clone size: NA
CDR3 DNA: TGTGCCAGCGCGTACAGGGGAAGAGGCACCGGGGAGCTGTTTTTT
CDR3 protein: CASAYRGRGTGELFF

J gene: TRBJ2-3
D gene: NA
V gene: TRBV19
clone size: NA
CDR3 DNA: TGTGCCAGTAGTGCTTCCGCTGAGGGAGCGCAGTATTTT
CDR3 protein: CASSASAEGAQYF

J gene: TRBJ2-1
D gene: TRBD2
V gene: TRBV15
clone size: NA
CDR3 DNA: TGTGCCACCAGCACCCAGGGACTAGCCCCCTACAATGAGCAGTTCTTC
CDR3 protein: CATSTQGLAPYNEQFF

J gene: TRBJ2-5
D gene: TRBD1
V gene: TRBV5-1
clone size: NA
CDR3 DNA: TGCGCCAGCAGCTCCCCGGACAGGGGAGGAGAGACCCAGTACTTC
CDR3 protein: CASSSPDRGGETQYF

J gene: TRBJ2-2
D gene: NA
V gene: TRBV6-5
clone size: NA
CDR3 DNA: TGTGCCAGCAGACAGGGATCGGCCGGGGAGCTGTTTTTT
CDR3 protein: CASRQGSAGELFF

J gene: TRBJ2-3
D gene: NA
V gene: TRBV28
clone size: NA
CDR3 DNA: TGTGCCAGCAGTGTCCCTAGCGCGTCAATCGATACGCAGTATTTT
CDR3 protein: CASSVPSASIDTQYF

J gene: TRBJ2-7
D gene: TRBD2
V gene: TRBV2
clone size: NA
CDR3 DNA: TGTGCCAGCAGCCCGCCGGATGAGCGGGGGGACCACGAGCAGTACTTC
CDR3 protein: CASSPPDERGDHEQYF

J gene: TRBJ2-7
D gene: TRBD2
V gene: TRBV5-1
clone size: NA
CDR3 DNA: TGCGCCAGCAGCCCAGAACCGGGACTAGTCACTTACGAGCAGTACTTC
CDR3 protein: CASSPEPGLVTYEQYF

J gene: TRBJ2-5
D gene: NA
V gene: TRBV11-3
clone size: NA
CDR3 DNA: TGTGCCAGCAGCTCGACTAGTTCAGGAGAGACCCAGTACTTC
CDR3 protein: CASSSTSSGETQYF

J gene: TRBJ2-7
D gene: TRBD2
V gene: TRBV7-3
clone size: NA
CDR3 DNA: TGTGCCAGCAGCTTATTTCCTAGCGGGGACACCTACGAGCAGTACTTC
CDR3 protein: CASSLFPSGDTYEQYF

J gene: TRBJ1-2
D gene: NA
V gene: TRBV7-9
clone size: once
CDR3 DNA: TGTGCCAGCAGCTCCTCCCCGACGGGGTCTAACTATGGCTACACCTTC
CDR3 protein: CASSSSPTGSNYGYTF

J gene: TRBJ1-1
D gene: NA
V gene: TRBV29-1
clone size: NA
CDR3 DNA: TGCAGCGTCGGGACAATAATGAACACTGAAGCTTTCTTT
CDR3 protein: CSVGTIMNTEAFF

J gene: TRBJ2-7
D gene: TRBD1
V gene: TRBV27
clone size: NA
CDR3 DNA: TGTGCCAGCAGTTTTTGGGGACAGGGGGCAGGGGAGCAGTACTTC
CDR3 protein: CASSFWGQGAGEQYF

J gene: TRBJ1-2
D gene: NA
V gene: TRBV6-1
clone size: NA
CDR3 DNA: TGTGCCAGCACATTCGGTTCCTCCGCGATTTATGGCTACACCTTC
CDR3 protein: CASTFGSSAIYGYTF

J gene: TRBJ2-7
D gene: TRBD1
V gene: TRBV11-1
clone size: NA
CDR3 DNA: TGTGCCAGCAGCTCCGGGACAGGGGGTCGGGTCGAGCAGTACTTC
CDR3 protein: CASSSGTGGRVEQYF

J gene: TRBJ1-4
D gene: NA
V gene: TRBV6-5
clone size: NA
CDR3 DNA: TGTGCCAGCAGTGGGTATCAGGGGATTAATGAAAAACTGTTTTTT
CDR3 protein: CASSGYQGINEKLFF

J gene: TRBJ2-3
D gene: TRBD2
V gene: TRBV30
clone size: NA
CDR3 DNA: TGTGCCTGGAGGCTGGGACTAGCGGACACAGATACGCAGTATTTT
CDR3 protein: CAWRLGLADTDTQYF

J gene: TRBJ2-7
D gene: NA
V gene: TRBV9
clone size: NA
CDR3 DNA: TGTGCCAGCAGCGTAGGCCAGGGAAGGCAATACGAGCAGTACTTC
CDR3 protein: CASSVGQGRQYEQYF

J gene: TRBJ2-2
D gene: NA
V gene: TRBV7-9
clone size: NA
CDR3 DNA: TGTGCCAGCAGCTTCCCTCATCGGGATTACCTGGGAACCGGGGAGCTGTTTTTT
CDR3 protein: CASSFPHRDYLGTGELFF

J gene: TRBJ2-5
D gene: NA
V gene: TRBV6-6
clone size: NA
CDR3 DNA: TGTGCCAGCAGTGGACAGCGCGAGACCCAGTACTTC
CDR3 protein: CASSGQRETQYF

J gene: TRBJ2-7
D gene: NA
V gene: TRBV5-1
clone size: NA
CDR3 DNA: TGCGCCAGCAGCTTTGATGGGAGCTCCTACGAGCAGTACTTC
CDR3 protein: CASSFDGSSYEQYF

J gene: TRBJ2-4
D gene: TRBD2
V gene: TRBV6-1
clone size: NA
CDR3 DNA: TGTGCCAGCAGTGTTTTCCTAGCGGAAGCCAAAAACATTCAGTACTTC
CDR3 protein: CASSVFLAEAKNIQYF

J gene: TRBJ1-2
D gene: TRBD1
V gene: TRBV25-1
clone size: NA
CDR3 DNA: TGTGCCAGCAGTGAAAGAGGGGGCTCTGGCTACACCTTC
CDR3 protein: CASSERGGSGYTF

J gene: TRBJ2-1
D gene: NA
V gene: TRBV2
clone size: NA
CDR3 DNA: TGTGCCAGCAGGGTCGGGACAGAGCAGTTCTTC
CDR3 protein: CASRVGTEQFF

J gene: TRBJ2-1
D gene: TRBD2
V gene: TRBV29-1
clone size: NA
CDR3 DNA: TGCAGCGTTGCGGGTCGAGTGGCTAGCGGGACAAATGAGCAGTTCTTC
CDR3 protein: CSVAGRVASGTNEQFF

J gene: TRBJ1-1
D gene: NA
V gene: TRBV4-1
clone size: NA
CDR3 DNA: TGCGCCAGCAGCCCCCTCGGACAGCCCGGGCGGTACACTGAAGCTTTCTTT
CDR3 protein: CASSPLGQPGRYTEAFF

J gene: TRBJ2-3
D gene: TRBD2
V gene: TRBV29-1
clone size: once
CDR3 DNA: TGCAGCCATTCGCGCGGGAGGGAGGGCACAGATACGCAGTATTTT
CDR3 protein: CSHSRGREGTDTQYF

J gene: TRBJ2-1
D gene: TRBD1
V gene: TRBV15
clone size: NA
CDR3 DNA: TGTGCCACCAGCAGACCCGGGACAGGGGGCGCGGGGGTGCCCGAGCAGTTCTTC
CDR3 protein: CATSRPGTGGAGVPEQFF

J gene: TRBJ2-1
D gene: TRBD1
V gene: TRBV6-1
clone size: NA
CDR3 DNA: TGTGCCAGCACCACCGGGACAGGGAATGAGCAGTTCTTC
CDR3 protein: CASTTGTGNEQFF

J gene: TRBJ1-2
D gene: NA
V gene: TRBV7-2
clone size: NA
CDR3 DNA: TGTGCCAGCAGCTTTAGCTCGTCCAATGGCTACACCTTC
CDR3 protein: CASSFSSSNGYTF

J gene: TRBJ1-1
D gene: NA
V gene: TRBV30
clone size: NA
CDR3 DNA: TGTGCCTGGAGTGTTTTTTATGGCCAGGTGAACACTGAAGCTTTCTTT
CDR3 protein: CAWSVFYGQVNTEAFF

J gene: TRBJ2-4
D gene: NA
V gene: TRBV28
clone size: NA
CDR3 DNA: TGTGCCAGTTCCCACCGGGGAATAGCCAAAAACATTCAGTACTTC
CDR3 protein: CASSHRGIAKNIQYF

J gene: TRBJ2-7
D gene: NA
V gene: TRBV11-2
clone size: NA
CDR3 DNA: TGTGCCAGCAGCCCCACAGCGGTTAGCTCCTACGAGCAGTACTTC
CDR3 protein: CASSPTAVSSYEQYF

J gene: TRBJ1-5
D gene: NA
V gene: TRBV30
clone size: NA
CDR3 DNA: TGTGCCTGCCTGACGGGCGGAGGGCCCCAGCATTTT
CDR3 protein: CACLTGGGPQHF

J gene: TRBJ2-2
D gene: TRBD1
V gene: TRBV5-6
clone size: NA
CDR3 DNA: TGTGCCAGCAGCTTAGGGGGCAGTACCGGGGAGCTGTTTTTT
CDR3 protein: CASSLGGSTGELFF

J gene: TRBJ1-4
D gene: TRBD1
V gene: TRBV9
clone size: NA
CDR3 DNA: TGTGCCAGCAGCGTAGAGGGTTCAGGGGGACTGTTTTTT
CDR3 protein: CASSVEGSGGLFF

J gene: TRBJ2-7
D gene: NA
V gene: TRBV6-5
clone size: NA
CDR3 DNA: TGTGCCAGCAGTTTAAACAGGGCCGAGCAGTACTTC
CDR3 protein: CASSLNRAEQYF

J gene: TRBJ2-1
D gene: NA
V gene: TRBV30
clone size: NA
CDR3 DNA: TGTGCCTGGAGCACAGGGACCTACAATGAGCAGTTCTTC
CDR3 protein: CAWSTGTYNEQFF

J gene: TRBJ2-7
D gene: TRBD1
V gene: TRBV2
clone size: few
CDR3 DNA: TGTGCCAGCAGTCCCGACAGGGGAGCCGGCGAGCAGTACTTC
CDR3 protein: CASSPDRGAGEQYF

J gene: TRBJ1-1
D gene: NA
V gene: TRBV29-1
clone size: NA
CDR3 DNA: TGCAGCGTCCAAGTGGGCAGGCTGAACACTGAAGCTTTCTTT
CDR3 protein: CSVQVGRLNTEAFF

J gene: TRBJ1-2
D gene: NA
V gene: TRBV7-9
clone size: NA
CDR3 DNA: TGTTCCAGCAGCTTAAAAACTCAAGGGGGCTATGGCTACACCTTC
CDR3 protein: CSSSLKTQGGYGYTF

J gene: TRBJ2-3
D gene: TRBD2
V gene: TRBV7-2
clone size: NA
CDR3 DNA: TGTGCCAGCAGCATACTAAACGGGAGGTTGGGAGATACGCAGTATTTT
CDR3 protein: CASSILNGRLGDTQYF

J gene: TRBJ2-7
D gene: TRBD1
V gene: TRBV27
clone size: NA
CDR3 DNA: TGTGCCAGCAGTCACGGACAGGGATACGAGCAGTACTTC
CDR3 protein: CASSHGQGYEQYF

J gene: TRBJ2-7
D gene: TRBD2
V gene: TRBV27
clone size: NA
CDR3 DNA: TGTGCCAGCAGTTTAATAACTAGCGGGGGCCTCTTCGAGCAGTACTTC
CDR3 protein: CASSLITSGGLFEQYF

J gene: TRBJ2-5
D gene: TRBD1
V gene: TRBV5-8
clone size: NA
CDR3 DNA: TGTGCCAGCAGTTCGGACAGGGGGTTTTTGGAGACCCAGTACTTC
CDR3 protein: CASSSDRGFLETQYF

J gene: TRBJ2-5
D gene: NA
V gene: TRBV7-3
clone size: NA
CDR3 DNA: TGTGCCAGCAGCTTAAACACCCAAGAGACCCAGTACTTC
CDR3 protein: CASSLNTQETQYF

J gene: TRBJ1-1
D gene: NA
V gene: TRBV7-9
clone size: NA
CDR3 DNA: TGTTCCAGCAACGACTCCGGGGGCACTGAAGCTTTCTTT
CDR3 protein: CSSNDSGGTEAFF